A selection of T cell receptor beta chains follows, all from one sample in a study of blood T cell repertoires in COVID-19. Generated by immunoSEQ multiplex PCR, the TCRdb table keeps only in-frame clones and is missing some. The sample consists of about 200,000 clones, approximately 85% of them appearing once. The sequenced material came from peripheral blood. These receptors were obtained from a woman in her 70s with COVID-19, enrolled during active disease. The CDR3 runs from the conserved cysteine through the conserved F or W. Fields, in order: CDR3 length, clone size, D gene, J gene, V gene, CDR3 DNA, CDR3 protein. D genes are given only for firm matches. Rows may omit the clone size; those that give it use once, few, many or a size class.

13 | NA | NA | TRBJ1-1 | TRBV25-1 | TGTGCCAGCAGTGTCGGTTCTAAGAGTACCGCTTTCTTT | CASSVGSKSTAFF
16 | once | NA | TRBJ1-1 | TRBV21-1 | TGTGCCAGCAGCAATGGGTTGACAGGGGAAGACACTGAAGCTTTCTTT | CASSNGLTGEDTEAFF
15 | NA | NA | TRBJ1-1 | TRBV20-1 | TGCAGTGCTAGTATAGCGCTTAGGGCGAACACTGAAGCTTTCTTT | CSASIALRANTEAFF
16 | NA | TRBD2 | TRBJ2-7 | TRBV14 | TGTGCCAGCAGCTTGGGACTAGCGGGAGGGGCCTACGAGCAGTACTTC | CASSLGLAGGAYEQYF
13 | NA | TRBD1 | TRBJ2-5 | TRBV6-5 | TGTGCCAGCAGCTGGACAGGAACAGAGACCCAGTACTTC | CASSWTGTETQYF
15 | NA | TRBD2 | TRBJ2-1 | TRBV18 | TGTGCCAGCTCACCACCGAGCGGGAGGGCCAATGAGCAGTTCTTC | CASSPPSGRANEQFF
14 | NA | NA | TRBJ1-2 | TRBV4-1 | TGCGCCAGCAGCCAAGCCCGCAGGGCCTATGGCTACACCTTC | CASSQARRAYGYTF
15 | NA | TRBD1 | TRBJ1-1 | TRBV19 | TGTGCCAGTAACCGACAGGGTGTTTCAAACACTGAAGCTTTCTTT | CASNRQGVSNTEAFF
14 | few | TRBD1 | TRBJ1-2 | TRBV5-6 | TGTGCCAGCAGCCGGGACAGGCGGTTGAGGGGCTACACCTTC | CASSRDRRLRGYTF
15 | NA | NA | TRBJ2-1 | TRBV7-8 | TGTGCCAGCAGCTTAGCACGGGAGATGAACAATGAGCAGTTCTTC | CASSLAREMNNEQFF
14 | NA | TRBD1 | TRBJ1-2 | TRBV3-1/TRBV3-2 | TGTGCCAGCAGCTTCGGACAGGCAAACTATGGCTACACCTTC | CASSFGQANYGYTF
11 | NA | NA | TRBJ2-7 | TRBV12-3/TRBV12-4 | TGTGCCAGCAGTTTAAGGGGCGAGCAGTACTTC | CASSLRGEQYF
14 | NA | NA | TRBJ1-3 | TRBV30 | TGTGCCTGGACCAGGGGTTACTCTGGAAACACCATATATTTT | CAWTRGYSGNTIYF
14 | NA | TRBD1 | TRBJ2-1 | TRBV29-1 | TGCAGCGTTACCGGGACAGGGGCACACAATGAGCAGTTCTTC | CSVTGTGAHNEQFF
15 | NA | NA | TRBJ1-4 | TRBV6-2/TRBV6-3 | TGTGCCAGCAGTTCCCAGACAGGAGAGAATGAAAAACTGTTTTTT | CASSSQTGENEKLFF
18 | few | TRBD1 | TRBJ1-1 | TRBV11-2 | TGTGCCAGCAGCTTAAGTACAGGGGGGATCCCCAGCTACAATGAAGCTTTCTTT | CASSLSTGGIPSYNEAFF
16 | NA | NA | TRBJ2-6 | TRBV18 | TGTGCCAGCCGAGACAGGATCATCTCTGGGGCCAACGTCCTGACTTTC | CASRDRIISGANVLTF
14 | NA | TRBD1 | TRBJ1-5 | TRBV6-6 | TGTGCCAGCCAGGACAGGGGGCGAAATCAGCCCCAGCATTTT | CASQDRGRNQPQHF
15 | NA | TRBD1 | TRBJ1-5 | TRBV6-2/TRBV6-3 | TGTGCCAGCAGTTACCTTGACAGGGGAATTCAGCCCCAGCATTTT | CASSYLDRGIQPQHF
15 | NA | TRBD2 | TRBJ2-3 | TRBV7-9 | TGTGCCAGCAGCTTAGGCAGCGGGGCCACAGATACGCAGTATTTT | CASSLGSGATDTQYF
13 | NA | NA | TRBJ1-1 | TRBV3-1/TRBV3-2 | TGTGCCAGCAGCAGAGCCGCGAACACTGAAGCTTTCTTT | CASSRAANTEAFF
19 | NA | NA | TRBJ2-7 | TRBV10-1 | TGCGCCAGCATCAGGGGGGCGAGGAAATATGACTTACTAGCCTACGAGCAGTACTTC | CASIRGARKYDLLAYEQYF
15 | NA | TRBD1 | TRBJ2-7 | TRBV29-1 | TGCAGCGTGACCGGGGGGACAGGGAACTCCTACGAGCAGTACTTC | CSVTGGTGNSYEQYF
14 | NA | NA | TRBJ2-1 | TRBV3-1/TRBV3-2 | TGTGCCAGCAGCCAAGAGGTAGTATCCAATGAGCAGTTCTTC | CASSQEVVSNEQFF
11 | NA | TRBD1 | TRBJ2-1 | TRBV20-1 | TGCAGTGCGGGACAGTACAATGAGCAGTTCTTC | CSAGQYNEQFF
16 | NA | NA | TRBJ1-4 | TRBV5-5 | TGTGCCAGCAGCTTGAGGGGCACTGCAACTAATGAAAAACTGTTTTTT | CASSLRGTATNEKLFF
15 | NA | NA | TRBJ2-1 | TRBV7-9 | TGTGCCAGCAGCTCGGGACTCACGGTTATCAACGAGCAGTTCTTC | CASSSGLTVINEQFF
12 | NA | NA | TRBJ1-2 | TRBV4-1 | TGCGCCAGCGGGCAGGGGCTTGTTGGCTACACCTTC | CASGQGLVGYTF
15 | NA | NA | TRBJ2-2 | TRBV5-4 | TGTGCCAGCAGCCCCCCCAGGGGAGGGTCCGGGGAGCTGTTTTTT | CASSPPRGGSGELFF
15 | NA | NA | TRBJ2-1 | TRBV11-3 | TGTGCCAGCAGCTTAGAAGGGGGCTCCTACAATGAGCAGTTCTTC | CASSLEGGSYNEQFF
15 | NA | NA | TRBJ2-2 | TRBV7-6 | TGTGCCAGCAGCTTAGCGTCAGGGCCCCACGGGGAGCTGTTTTTT | CASSLASGPHGELFF
16 | NA | TRBD1 | TRBJ1-2 | TRBV5-5 | TGTGCCAGCAGCGCCCCCGGGACAGGGGGCGCAGATGGCTACACCTTC | CASSAPGTGGADGYTF
14 | NA | NA | TRBJ2-5 | TRBV11-2 | TGTGCCAGCAGCTGGGGGGGCCAGTGGGAGACCCAGTACTTC | CASSWGGQWETQYF
14 | NA | NA | TRBJ2-3 | TRBV5-1 | TGCGCCAGCAGCTTGGGGGGCTTTGAAGATACGCAGTATTTT | CASSLGGFEDTQYF
15 | NA | NA | TRBJ1-6 | TRBV19 | TGTGCCAGTAACTACCAGAGCTCCTATAATTCACCCCTCCACTTT | CASNYQSSYNSPLHF
15 | NA | NA | TRBJ2-7 | TRBV25-1 | TGTGCCAGCAGTGAATCCGGCAGGTTATCCCACGAGCAGTACTTC | CASSESGRLSHEQYF
13 | NA | TRBD1 | TRBJ1-2 | TRBV29-1 | TGCAGCGTTGAAAGGCAGGGGGTCGGCGGCTACACCTTC | CSVERQGVGGYTF
13 | NA | TRBD2 | TRBJ2-7 | TRBV10-2 | TGCGCCGCGGGACTATTGGGTTCCTACGAGCAGTACTTC | CAAGLLGSYEQYF
14 | NA | NA | TRBJ1-1 | TRBV10-3 | TGTGCCATCAATGGAGACAGAGTGAGCACTGAAGCTTTCTTT | CAINGDRVSTEAFF
12 | few | NA | TRBJ2-2 | TRBV6-5 | TGTGCCAGTGGCGAGGGCACCGGGGAGCTGTTTTTT | CASGEGTGELFF
14 | NA | NA | TRBJ1-2 | TRBV7-8 | TGTGCCAGCAGCTTAGCTGGGGGGAACTATGGCTACACCTTC | CASSLAGGNYGYTF